This T cell receptor beta chain was sequenced in a study of metastatic and nonmetastatic thyroid tumors. In its sample, this clone was seen many times. TCRdb recomputed clones from the PCR reads via MiXCR. The sample includes about 39,000 clones, approximately 15% of them seen just once. This CDR3 has 14 amino acids. Germline CDR1 is SNHLY and CDR2 is FYNNEI. V was clipped by 4 bases and J by 2 bases, with 10 bases between them. Patients underwent thyroid surgery, and none had received any treatment before it. The chain has TRBV2 and TRBJ2-3, with TRBD2 as a possible D gene (5 bases). The receptor comes from a female donor with papillary thyroid cancer or a benign thyroid nodule (not recorded which). Some clones in this sample may be carry-over from other donors' samples. The sequencing sample was made of blood. The CDR3 sequence is CASSGPGITDTQYF. The CDR3 DNA sequence: TGTGCCAGCAGTGGTCCGGGAATCACAGATACGCAGTATTTT.